The rows below give T cell receptor beta chains drawn from one sample of a study of radiotherapy plus CTLA-4 blockade in lung cancer. Measured with immunoSEQ multiplex PCR; TCRdb has only the in-frame clones, and not every one. The sample gives fewer than 100,000 clones, roughly 80% of which show up once; roughly 0.8% is in the top ten. The input for sequencing was peripheral blood, taken from a patient treated with radiotherapy plus ipilimumab. The receptors shown here come from a human donor with non-small cell lung cancer who had stable disease on radiotherapy plus ipilimumab. Both conserved end residues are part of each CDR3. A D gene is named only where the DNA matches it firmly. Rows give clone size only sometimes, using once, few, many, or a class for an expanded clone.

V gene	clone size	D gene	J gene	CDR3 DNA	CDR3 protein
TRBV2	.	TRBD1	TRBJ1-1	TGTGCCAGCCCCGGGACAGGGGTGAACACTGAAGCTTTCTTT	CASPGTGVNTEAFF
TRBV5-1	.	.	TRBJ1-3	TGCGCCAGCAGCTTGGTCCCCGCGACCAGCTCTGGAAACACCATATATTTT	CASSLVPATSSGNTIYF
TRBV29-1	.	.	TRBJ1-5	TGCAGCGCCAAAGAGGGCAATCAGCCCCAGCATTTT	CSAKEGNQPQHF
TRBV7-9	.	TRBD1	TRBJ2-1	TGTGCCAGCAGCCCCCGACAGGGGCAGGGTGAGCAGTTCTTC	CASSPRQGQGEQFF
TRBV5-1	.	.	TRBJ1-2	TGCGCCAGCAGCTCAGCCACTAACTATGGCTACACCTTC	CASSSATNYGYTF
TRBV27	.	TRBD1	TRBJ2-7	TGTGCCAGCAGTTCAGGACAGGGAACCTACGAGCAGTACTTC	CASSSGQGTYEQYF
TRBV6-5	.	TRBD2	TRBJ2-7	TGTGCCAGCAGTCGACTAGCGGGAGAGCGCTACGAGCAGTACTTC	CASSRLAGERYEQYF
TRBV2	.	.	TRBJ1-2	TGTGCCAGCCTTCACCCGGTTCCCTATGGCTACACCTTC	CASLHPVPYGYTF
TRBV18	.	TRBD1	TRBJ2-2	TGTGCCAGCTCACCACGCGACGACAGGGGGACCGGGGAGCTGTTTTTT	CASSPRDDRGTGELFF
TRBV7-9	.	.	TRBJ2-2	TGTGCCAGCAGCTGGGACACCCCGAACACCGGGGAGCTGTTTTTT	CASSWDTPNTGELFF
TRBV5-1	.	TRBD1	TRBJ2-1	TGCGCCAGCAACCCGACAGGGGGCGCGGGGAATGAGCAGTTCTTC	CASNPTGGAGNEQFF
TRBV6-1	.	.	TRBJ1-1	TGTGCCAGCAGGTCCGAGGGTCACACTGAAGCTTTCTTT	CASRSEGHTEAFF
TRBV30	.	.	TRBJ1-4	TGTGCCTGGAGTGGAACCCGAGGGTCTAATGAAAAACTGTTTTTT	CAWSGTRGSNEKLFF
TRBV18	.	.	TRBJ2-7	TGTGCCAGCTCACCACACCCGGGATCCGGGTACGAGCAGTACTTC	CASSPHPGSGYEQYF
TRBV9	.	.	TRBJ1-2	TGTGCCAGCAGCGCCGGCAGAGGACAGTCGGATGGCTACACCTTC	CASSAGRGQSDGYTF
TRBV7-3	.	.	TRBJ2-1	TGTGCCAGCAGCCCCGAGCACTCCTACAATGAGCAGTTCTTC	CASSPEHSYNEQFF
TRBV7-8	.	.	TRBJ2-7	TGTGCCAGCAGTGGTGAGGGGAGCCCCCCACACGAGCAGTACTTC	CASSGEGSPPHEQYF
TRBV7-9	once	.	TRBJ1-2	TGTGCCAGCAGCCCCCGGGCAGGGATAGGCGGAGGCTACACCTTC	CASSPRAGIGGGYTF
TRBV6-5	.	.	TRBJ1-1	TGTGCCAGCAGGCGACGAACAGAGAACACTGAAGCTTTCTTT	CASRRRTENTEAFF
TRBV19	.	.	TRBJ1-5	TGTGCCAGTTGGGACGGCAACAATCAGCCCCAGCATTTT	CASWDGNNQPQHF
TRBV11-2	.	TRBD1	TRBJ1-1	TGTGCCAGCAGCTTCCTCCTTAGGACAGGAATGGACACTGAAGCTTTCTTT	CASSFLLRTGMDTEAFF
TRBV28	.	TRBD2	TRBJ2-7	TGTGCCAGCAGTTTAGGGGGGGAGCCCTACGAGCAGTACTTC	CASSLGGEPYEQYF
TRBV28	.	TRBD2	TRBJ2-1	TGTGCCAGCATCTCGACTAGCGGGGGTGCTTACTATGAGCAGTTCTTC	CASISTSGGAYYEQFF
TRBV19	.	.	TRBJ2-6	TGTGCCAGTAATCGAGTGACACAGGGAAGATCTGGGGCCAACGTCCTGACTTTC	CASNRVTQGRSGANVLTF
TRBV27	.	.	TRBJ2-1	TGTGCCAGCAGTTTGCCAGGAGGAGAGCAGTTCTTC	CASSLPGGEQFF
TRBV5-1	.	.	TRBJ2-3	TGCGCCAGCAGCCTATCAAGCGGGGATACGCAGTATTTT	CASSLSSGDTQYF
TRBV27	once	.	TRBJ1-4	TGTGCCAGCAGTTTATTGGGGTCAACTAATGAAAAACTGTTTTTT	CASSLLGSTNEKLFF
TRBV19	few	TRBD1	TRBJ2-6	TGTGCCAGTAGTATAGTGGGACAGGGGTTGTCTGGGGCCAACGTCCTGACTTTC	CASSIVGQGLSGANVLTF
TRBV7-6	.	TRBD2	TRBJ2-3	TGTGCCAGCAGCACGAGCGGGGACCGCACAGATACGCAGTATTTT	CASSTSGDRTDTQYF
TRBV27	.	.	TRBJ1-5	TGTGCCAGCGCCCGGGACTTATCTGGGAGCAATCAGCCCCAGCATTTT	CASARDLSGSNQPQHF
TRBV5-1	.	.	TRBJ2-5	TGCGCCAGCAGCTTGGACGGGGCCCCCGAGACCCAGTACTTC	CASSLDGAPETQYF
TRBV7-2	.	.	TRBJ1-6	TGTGCCAGCAGCTTAGACAGGAACCATAATTCACCCCTCCACTTT	CASSLDRNHNSPLHF
TRBV7-6	.	.	TRBJ1-1	TGTGCCAGCAGCCCCGGGCCCCGGGCAGCTTTCTTT	CASSPGPRAAFF
TRBV9	.	.	TRBJ1-6	TGTGCCAGCGCCCTCGGAGGGTATAATTCACCCCTCCACTTT	CASALGGYNSPLHF
TRBV6-1	.	.	TRBJ2-1	TGTGCCAGCAGTGACTTGCCTCACAATGAGCAGTTCTTC	CASSDLPHNEQFF
TRBV7-2	.	.	TRBJ2-3	TGTGCCAGCAGCTTTCCTTTAACTCAGTGGGAAAGCACAGATACGCAGTATTTT	CASSFPLTQWESTDTQYF
TRBV18	.	.	TRBJ1-2	TGTGCCAGCTCACCGTCGGGAGACTATGGCTACACCTTC	CASSPSGDYGYTF
TRBV6-1	.	.	TRBJ2-5	TGTGCCAGCAGTGAAGGTCCGTACCAAGAGACCCAGTACTTC	CASSEGPYQETQYF
TRBV29-1	.	.	TRBJ2-7	TGCAGCGCCTCAACAGGGATCGGTTCCTACGAGCAGTACTTC	CSASTGIGSYEQYF
TRBV7-2	.	.	TRBJ1-1	TGTGCCAGCAGCTTTTCCAGGGTACACACTGAAGCTTTCTTT	CASSFSRVHTEAFF
TRBV6-6	.	TRBD1	TRBJ2-1	TGTGCCAGCAGTTGGGACAGGGTCAAAGAGCAGTTCTTC	CASSWDRVKEQFF